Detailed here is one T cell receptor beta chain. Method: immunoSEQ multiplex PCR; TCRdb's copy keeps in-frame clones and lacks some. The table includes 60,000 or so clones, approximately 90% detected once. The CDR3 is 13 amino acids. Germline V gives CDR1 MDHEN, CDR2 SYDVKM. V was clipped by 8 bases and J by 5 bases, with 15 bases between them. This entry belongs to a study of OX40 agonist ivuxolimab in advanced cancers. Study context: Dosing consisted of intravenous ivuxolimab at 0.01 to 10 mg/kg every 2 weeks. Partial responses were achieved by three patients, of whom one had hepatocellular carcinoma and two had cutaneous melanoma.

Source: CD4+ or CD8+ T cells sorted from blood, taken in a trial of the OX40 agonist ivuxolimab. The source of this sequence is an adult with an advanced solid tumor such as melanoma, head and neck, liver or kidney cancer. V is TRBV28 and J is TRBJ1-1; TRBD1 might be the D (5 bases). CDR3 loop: CASGTLRDTEAFF. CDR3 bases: TGTGCCAGCGGGACCCTGAGAGATACTGAAGCTTTCTTT.